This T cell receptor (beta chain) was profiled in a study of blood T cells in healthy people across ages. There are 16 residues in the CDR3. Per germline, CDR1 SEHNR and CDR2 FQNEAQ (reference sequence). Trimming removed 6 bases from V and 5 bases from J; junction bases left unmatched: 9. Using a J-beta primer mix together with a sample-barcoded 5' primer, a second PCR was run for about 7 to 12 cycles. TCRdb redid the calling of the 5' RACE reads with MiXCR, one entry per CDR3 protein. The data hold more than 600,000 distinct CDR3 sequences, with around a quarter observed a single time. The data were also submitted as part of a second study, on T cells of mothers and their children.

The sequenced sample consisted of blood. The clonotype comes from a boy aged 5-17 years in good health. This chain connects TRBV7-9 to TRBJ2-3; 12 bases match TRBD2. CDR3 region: CASSPRLAGEGDTQYF. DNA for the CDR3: TGTGCCAGCAGTCCTCGACTAGCGGGAGAGGGAGATACGCAGTATTTT.